The 14 T cell receptor beta chains listed next were all sequenced from one sample in a study of multiple sclerosis patients with progressive multifocal leukoencephalopathy. Regarding time point: time of PML onset. TCRdb keeps only in-frame clones here, not all; method: immunoSEQ multiplex PCR. The profile shows some 30,000 clones, approximately 89% of them singletons. This material consisted of PBMCs, taken from a patient treated with natalizumab. The receptors stem from a young woman with progressive multifocal leukoencephalopathy.

The chain carries TRBV29-1 and TRBJ1-5, with D possibly matching TRBD1 (5 bases). V was trimmed by 4 bases and J by 6 bases, leaving 13 bases between them. Germline V gene data show CDR1 as SQVTM and CDR2 as ANQGSEA. This CDR3 is built from 13 residues. CDR3 amino acids: CSVGQGGSQPQHF. In nucleotides, the CDR3 is TGCAGCGTTGGGCAGGGAGGGAGTCAGCCCCAGCATTTT.

The rearrangement uses TRBV7-9 and TRBJ2-7, with a possible D match to TRBD2 (5 bases). V gave up 3 bases and J gave up 4 bases, with 7 bases separating them. This CDR3 region has 12 residues. The germline CDR1 and CDR2 sequences are SEHNR and FQNEAQ (reference sequence). The CDR3 sequence: CASSFGVYEQYF. CDR3 bases: TGTGCCAGCAGCTTCGGGGTGTACGAGCAGTACTTC.

V usage is TRBV30 and J usage is TRBJ1-6; D gene ambiguous. The V and J ends lost 7 bases and 0 bases respectively, with 4 bases between them. CDR1 GTSNPN and CDR2 SVGIG come from the germline V gene (reference sequence). The CDR3 length is 12 residues. The CDR3, as DNA: TGTGCCTTTAGCTCCTATAATTCACCCCTCCACTTT. As protein: CAFSSYNSPLHF.

The chain is built from TRBV4-3 and TRBJ2-1; possible D gene TRBD1, 5 bases. V was shortened by 4 bases and J by 3 bases, with 16 bases between the two germline ends. CDR1 and CDR2 (germline): LGHNA, YSLEER. This CDR3 has 16 amino acids. The DNA for the CDR3 is TGCGCCAGCAGCCCTCACGCGCAGGGCAGCTACAATGAGCAGTTCTTC. The encoded protein is CASSPHAQGSYNEQFF.

The V call is TRBV6-5, the J call TRBJ2-2; unclear D gene. CDR3 length: 14 residues. Deletions cut 9 bases from V and 0 bases from J, with 11 bases between. Germline values: CDR1 MNHEY, CDR2 SVGAGI. CDR3 amino acids: CASRTVPNTGELFF. The CDR3 bases are TGTGCCAGTAGGACGGTACCGAACACCGGGGAGCTGTTTTTT.

Notes on this clone: Here the CDR3 omits its conserved ending phenylalanine or tryptophan, so a read error is the likely source. In nucleotides, the CDR3 is TGTGCCAGCAGCAGGGACAGGGAGGAGCCCCAGCATTTA. As protein: CASSRDREEPQHL. The V gene is TRBV6-6, the J gene TRBJ1-5; 9 nucleotides agree with TRBD1. Looked up from germline, CDR1 is MNHNY and CDR2 is SVGAGI (reference sequence). Germline trimming cut 6 bases from V and 8 bases from J; bases unmatched to any gene: 5. There are 13 residues in the CDR3.

The rearrangement joins TRBV15 to TRBJ1-4; possible D gene TRBD1, 5 bases. This CDR3 is built from 16 residues. Germline V gene lookup returns CDR1 LNHNV and CDR2 YYDKDF (reference sequence). Trimming pared 5 bases from V and 0 bases from J, leaving 13 bases between. CDR3: CATSVRQIATNEKLFF. CDR3 DNA: TGTGCCACCAGCGTACGACAGATTGCAACTAATGAAAAACTGTTTTTT.

The chain is built from TRBV9 and TRBJ2-1; unclear D gene. V gave up 1 base and J gave up 0 bases, with 8 bases separating them. Germline CDR1 is SGDLS and CDR2 is YYNGEE. This CDR3 is 15 amino acids long. This CDR3 reads CASSVTAISYNEQFF. The CDR3 DNA reads as TGTGCCAGCAGCGTAACGGCCATCTCCTACAATGAGCAGTTCTTC.

V and J are TRBV30 and TRBJ2-5; TRBD1 aligns across 9 bases. The CDR3 totals 13 residues. The germline V gene encodes CDR1 GTSNPN and CDR2 SVGIG (reference sequence). The ends lost 7 bases at V and 3 bases at J; junction bases unmatched: 6. This CDR3 is CASRDRGKETQYF. CDR3 in DNA: TGTGCCTCTCGCGACAGGGGGAAAGAGACCCAGTACTTC.

A word on this clone: The junction departs from the called germline gene at one end, perhaps through a read error. The chain carries TRBV5-1 and TRBJ2-6; 9 nucleotides match TRBD1. The CDR3 is 18 residues long. Germline assignment: CDR1 SGHRS and CDR2 YFSETQ. CDR3 sequence: CARSWGDRASSGANVLTF. The CDR3 DNA is TGCGCCCGCAGCTGGGGGGACAGGGCCTCCTCTGGGGCCAACGTCCTGACTTTC.

The chain couples TRBV14 to TRBJ2-1; D is ambiguous. Trimming shortened V by 3 bases and J by 4 bases, and 7 bases separated the two germline ends. The CDR3 runs to 13 residues. Germline-derived CDR1 and CDR2 are SGHDN and FVKESK. CDR3 amino acids: CASSQTLYNEQFF. The CDR3, as DNA: TGTGCCAGCAGCCAGACCTTATACAATGAGCAGTTCTTC.

This chain joins TRBV27 and TRBJ2-1; no clear D gene. The CDR3 sequence is 11 residues long. The V and J ends lost 5 bases and 4 bases respectively, with 3 bases between them. Germline V lookup: CDR1 MNHEY, CDR2 SMNVEV (reference sequence). The CDR3, as DNA: TGTGCCAGCAGTCGATACAATGAGCAGTTCTTC. Its translation is CASSRYNEQFF.

The chain employs TRBV5-6 and TRBJ2-7; 10 bases match TRBD1. CDR3 length: 15 residues. Germline CDR1 SGHDT, CDR2 YYEEEE. V gave up 5 bases and J gave up 6 bases; unmatched junction bases: 11. The CDR3 protein is CASSSPGQGGCEQYF. CDR3 bases: TGTGCCAGCAGTTCCCCCGGACAGGGGGGTTGCGAGCAGTACTTC.

The chain combines TRBV7-9 with TRBJ2-2; 9 bases line up with TRBD2. The V gene end was trimmed by 5 bases and the J gene end by 5 bases; junction bases not matched to a gene: 15. The CDR3 length is 18 residues. The germline gives CDR1 SEHNR, CDR2 FQNEAQ (reference sequence). The CDR3 nucleotides are TGTGCCAGCAGCAGGTCTAGCGGGGAGACGCTAGGAACCGGGGAGCTGTTTTTT. It translates to CASSRSSGETLGTGELFF.